Each of the 12 T cell receptor beta chains below was sequenced from the same sample in a study of immune heterogeneity within non-small cell lung tumors. Genomic DNA from bulk tumor acted as the template, and around 630 ng was loaded per sample. During surgery, each primary tumor gave multiple biopsies spaced as far apart as possible. Newly diagnosed with untreated non-small cell lung cancer, the patients underwent curative surgery. The TCR beta CDR3 region was amplified by multiplex PCR employing 32 V and 13 J primers. TCRdb re-called the multiplex PCR reads through MiXCR, storing one row per CDR3 protein. Of some 13,000 distinct CDR3 sequences in the sample, 23% are singletons; the top ten hold roughly 13%. Material for sequencing was lung tumor tissue. These receptors originate from a man aged 50 to 59 with non-small cell lung cancer.

This clonotype came up many times. This sequence joins TRBV6-1 and TRBJ1-1, with 8 bases fitting TRBD1. CDR1 and CDR2 (germline): MNHNS, SASEGT. Trimming took 7 bases from V and 4 from J; bases not matched to a gene: 8. The CDR3 is 14 amino acids. The CDR3 protein is CASTRDRGSTEAFF. For the CDR3, the DNA is TGTGCCAGCACCAGAGACAGGGGCTCCACTGAAGCTTTCTTT.

Details on this clonotype: A much larger clone lies a single base off, so this may be a read error. The gene calls are TRBV10-3 and TRBJ1-1; 7 bases align to TRBD1. V gave up 7 bases and J gave up 4 bases; unmatched junction bases: 6. The CDR3 covers 13 residues. CDR1 and CDR2 from the germline V gene are ENHRY and SYGVKD. CDR3 sequence (DNA): TGTGCCATCATACCCTCAGGGGGCACTGAAGCTTTCTTT. Its protein is CAIIPSGGTEAFF.

This chain joins TRBV18 and TRBJ1-1, with D unclear. The CDR3 has 16 amino acids. V gave up 1 base and J gave up 3 bases, with 15 bases separating them. The germline V gene has CDR1 KGHSH and CDR2 LQKENI. CDR3 in DNA: TGTGCCAGCTCACCACTACCCGGACGCGGGGACACTGAAGCTTTCTTT. This sequence encodes CASSPLPGRGDTEAFF.

This clonotype was observed many times. The chain combines TRBV19 with TRBJ1-5; D is ambiguous. V gave up 6 bases and J gave up 5 bases, with 11 bases separating them. The germline CDR1 and CDR2 sequences are LNHDA and SQIVND (reference sequence). The CDR3 is 13 residues long. CDR3 sequence: CASSGDYHQPQHF. The CDR3 DNA reads as TGTGCCAGTAGCGGAGACTACCATCAGCCCCAGCATTTT.

In this sample, this clonotype is medium-sized. This chain uses TRBV27 with TRBJ2-3; 10 bases line up with TRBD2. CDR1 is MNHEY, CDR2 SMNVEV, per germline (reference sequence). The CDR3 consists of 15 residues. Trimming cost V 5 bases and J 8 bases; bases outside gene matches: 10. CDR3 coding DNA: TGTGCCAGCAGTCAGCGGGAGGGTCCGTCCGGTACGCAGTATTTT. Translating gives CASSQREGPSGTQYF.

This clonotype has just a few counts. Compared with germline, one end of the junction differs, possibly owing to a read error. The chain combines TRBV3-1 with TRBJ2-7, with D uncertain. Germline V gene lookup returns CDR1 LGHDT and CDR2 YNNKEL (reference sequence). This CDR3 has 14 residues. DNA of the CDR3: TGTGCCAGCACCCAATGGGGTTTAGGCTACGAGCAGTACTTC. This translates into CASTQWGLGYEQYF.

This clonotype was counted at least ten times. The chain uses TRBV20-1 and TRBJ1-5; TRBD1 is a possible D gene (5 bases). The germline V gene encodes CDR1 DFQATT and CDR2 SNEGSKA (reference sequence). This CDR3 comprises 13 residues. Deletions cut 6 bases from V and 7 bases from J, with 16 bases between. For the CDR3, the DNA is TGCAGTGCCCAAACCCCGACAGAACAGCCCCAGCATTTT. This encodes CSAQTPTEQPQHF.

Worth noting for this clonotype: Germline and junction disagree at one end, which may indicate a read error. The V gene is TRBV12-3 or TRBV12-4, the J gene TRBJ2-1; TRBD2 agrees at 7 bases. The CDR3 contains 16 residues. The CDR3: CASSLALGRVNNEQLF. The DNA for the CDR3 is TGTGCCAGTAGTTTAGCGCTGGGGAGGGTCAACAATGAGCAGCTCTTC.

By sample share, this clonotype is medium-sized (0.01 to 0.1%). This sequence joins TRBV6-6 and TRBJ2-7; no clear D. The CDR3 consists of 15 residues. Trimming took 0 bases from V and 1 from J, leaving 10 bases between them. Per the germline V gene, CDR1 is MNHNY and CDR2 is SVGAGI (reference sequence). Here the CDR3 DNA reads TGTGCCAGCAGTTACTCTTTTACGGCTTCCTACGAGCAGTACTTC. Protein sequence: CASSYSFTASYEQYF.

This clonotype was seen many times. The rearrangement uses TRBV19 and TRBJ1-1, with D tentatively TRBD1 (5 bases). Trimming pared 3 bases from V and 1 base from J, leaving 9 bases between. This CDR3 contains 14 residues. Looked up from germline, CDR1 is LNHDA and CDR2 is SQIVND (reference sequence). The CDR3 reads CASSITRGNTEAFF. The CDR3 DNA reads as TGTGCCAGTAGTATTACAAGGGGGAACACTGAAGCTTTCTTT.

This clonotype was counted at least ten times. The V gene is TRBV5-1, the J gene TRBJ1-4; D remains unclear. Trimming stripped 0 bases from V and 0 bases from J, with 3 bases between. Germline-derived CDR1 and CDR2 are SGHRS and YFSETQ. This CDR3 comprises 14 residues. CDR3 sequence reads: CASSLVATNEKLFF. The CDR3, as DNA: TGCGCCAGCAGCTTGGTTGCAACTAATGAAAAACTGTTTTTT.

This clonotype turned up a few times. The chain joins TRBV5-1 to TRBJ2-5, with D possibly TRBD1 on 6 matching bases. The CDR3 runs to 14 residues. V gave up 2 bases and J gave up 3 bases, with 11 bases separating them. Looked up from germline, CDR1 is SGHRS and CDR2 is YFSETQ. The CDR3 loop is CASSFQGREETQYF. Written as DNA, the CDR3 is TGCGCCAGCAGCTTTCAGGGGAGAGAAGAGACCCAGTACTTC. Together with reference TRBV5-1 and TRBJ2-5, the CDR3 gives the full variable domain: KAGVTQTPRYLIKTRGQQVTLSCSPISGHRSVSWYQQTPGQGLQFLFEYFSETQRNKGNFPGRFSGRQFSNSRSEMNVSTLELGDSALYLCASSFQGREETQYFGPGTRLLVL.